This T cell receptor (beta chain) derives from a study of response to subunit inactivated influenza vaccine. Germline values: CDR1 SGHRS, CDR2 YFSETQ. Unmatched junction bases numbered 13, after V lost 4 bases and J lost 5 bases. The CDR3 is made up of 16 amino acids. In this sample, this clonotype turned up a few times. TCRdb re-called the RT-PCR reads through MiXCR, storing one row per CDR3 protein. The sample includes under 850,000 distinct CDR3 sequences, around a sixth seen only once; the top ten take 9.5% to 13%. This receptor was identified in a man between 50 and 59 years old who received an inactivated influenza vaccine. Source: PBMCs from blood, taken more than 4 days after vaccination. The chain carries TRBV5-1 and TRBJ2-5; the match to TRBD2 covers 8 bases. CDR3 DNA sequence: TGCGCCAGCAGCGAAACCGGGACTAGGTCTGGGGAGACCCAGTACTTC. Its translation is CASSETGTRSGETQYF.